Shown below are 7 T cell receptor beta chains from a single sample sequenced in a study of cytomegalovirus exposure and HLA in healthy donors. A multiplex PCR was run with 60 Vbeta primers and 13 Jbeta primers. Only in-frame clones appear in the TCRdb table, and some are missing; sequencing was by immunoSEQ multiplex PCR. This table has roughly 110,000 clones, approximately 79% appearing once. The specimen sequenced was PBMCs. The receptor set was obtained from a man aged 18 to 35 in good health and CMV-seronegative.

The rearrangement links TRBV7-2 to TRBJ2-3; no clear D gene. Deletions cut 1 base from V and 7 bases from J, with 9 bases between. The germline V gene has CDR1 SGHTA and CDR2 FQGNSA. The CDR3 is 13 amino acids. This CDR3 is CASSLGGGYTQYF. The CDR3 DNA is TGTGCCAGCAGCTTAGGAGGCGGATATACGCAGTATTTT. The full variable domain, its missing parts supplied by reference TRBV7-2 and TRBJ2-3, is GAGVSQSPSNKVTEKGKDVELRCDPISGHTALYWYRQSLGQGLEFLIYFQGNSAPDKSGLPSDRFSAERTGGSVSTLTIQRTQQEDSAVYLCASSLGGGYTQYFGPGTRLTVL.

V is TRBV7-8 and J is TRBJ1-1; D unclear. The CDR3 has 11 residues. Deletions cut 5 bases from V and 7 bases from J, with 8 bases between. Germline V lookup: CDR1 SGHVS, CDR2 FQNEAQ. The CDR3 bases are TGTGCCAGCAGCCATACGAGTGAAGCTTTCTTT. Its translation is CASSHTSEAFF.

Comments on this clone: The germline gene is not matched at one end of the junction; a read error may be the cause. The chain carries TRBV7-8 and TRBJ2-7, with D unresolved. Germline CDR1 and CDR2: SGHVS and FQNEAQ. The length of the CDR3 is 12 residues. The CDR3 loop is CASSLAEGAKDF. The CDR3 DNA reads TGTGCCAGCAGCTTAGCCGAAGGAGCGAAAGACTTC.

The rearrangement uses TRBV4-2 and TRBJ1-2; 7 bases align to TRBD1. Germline CDR1 and CDR2: LGHNA and YNFKEQ. The CDR3 consists of 15 residues. Losses at the gene ends were 3 bases for V and 4 bases for J; bases not matched to a gene: 8. In nucleotides, the CDR3 is TGTGCCAGCAGCCAGAGCGACAGGGAGACCTATGGCTACACCTTC. As protein: CASSQSDRETYGYTF.

The chain joins TRBV11-2 to TRBJ1-5; TRBD1 aligns across 10 bases. CDR3 size: 14 residues. After removal of 5 bases from V and 5 bases from J, the junction contained 3 bases not matched to a gene. Germline assignment: CDR1 SGHAT and CDR2 FQNNGV. The CDR3: CASSLDRGHQPQHF. CDR3 nucleotide sequence: TGTGCCAGCAGCCTCGACAGGGGGCATCAGCCCCAGCATTTT.

The rearrangement joins TRBV27 to TRBJ1-2; D remains ambiguous. Trimming took 4 bases from V and 6 from J, leaving 21 bases between them. This CDR3 region has 16 residues. Germline CDR1 MNHEY, CDR2 SMNVEV (reference sequence). CDR3 amino acids: CASSSRWGVNKDGYTF. The CDR3 region has the DNA TGTGCCAGCAGTTCCCGGTGGGGAGTGAATAAAGATGGCTACACCTTC.

The chain couples TRBV5-1 to TRBJ2-5; 7 nucleotides agree with TRBD2. The ends lost 4 bases at V and 5 bases at J; junction bases unmatched: 8. Germline assignment: CDR1 SGHRS and CDR2 YFSETQ. The CDR3 is 14 amino acids. CDR3 in amino acids: CASSPRGGVETQYF. The CDR3 DNA is TGCGCCAGCAGCCCACGGGGAGGGGTCGAGACCCAGTACTTC.